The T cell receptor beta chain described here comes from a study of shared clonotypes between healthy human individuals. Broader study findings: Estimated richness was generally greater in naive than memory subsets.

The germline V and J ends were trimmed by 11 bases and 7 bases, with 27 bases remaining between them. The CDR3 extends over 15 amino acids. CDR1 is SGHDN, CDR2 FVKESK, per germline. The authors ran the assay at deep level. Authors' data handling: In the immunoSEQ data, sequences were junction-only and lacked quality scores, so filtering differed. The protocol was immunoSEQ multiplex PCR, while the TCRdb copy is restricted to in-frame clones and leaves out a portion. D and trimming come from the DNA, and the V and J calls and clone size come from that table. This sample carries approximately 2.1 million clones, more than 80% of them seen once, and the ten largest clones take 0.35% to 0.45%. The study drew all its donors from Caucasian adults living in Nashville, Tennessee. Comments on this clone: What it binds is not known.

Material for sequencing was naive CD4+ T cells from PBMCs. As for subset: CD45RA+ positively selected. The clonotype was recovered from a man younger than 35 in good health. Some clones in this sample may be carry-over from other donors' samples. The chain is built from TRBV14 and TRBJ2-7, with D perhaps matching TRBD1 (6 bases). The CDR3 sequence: CASNRGWGRTREQYF. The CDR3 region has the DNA TGTGCCTCTAATCGAGGATGGGGGCGGACGAGGGAGCAGTACTTC. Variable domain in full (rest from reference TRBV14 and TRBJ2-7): EAGVTQFPSHSVIEKGQTVTLRCDPISGHDNLYWYRRVMGKEIKFLLHFVKESKQDESGMPNNRFLAERTGGTYSTLKVQPAELEDSGVYFCASNRGWGRTREQYFGPGTRLTVT.